These 5 T cell receptor beta chains were sequenced from one sample in a study of cytomegalovirus exposure and HLA in healthy donors. Researchers ran the PCR with 60 Vbeta and 13 Jbeta primers. The method was immunoSEQ multiplex PCR; TCRdb's version includes in-frame clones alone and lacks a portion of them. The sample records roughly 190,000 clones, 81% being singletons. The sample consisted of PBMCs. The receptor source for this set is a man between 18 and 35 years old in good health and CMV-seronegative.

The chain is built from TRBV5-6 and TRBJ2-7; no reliable D call. Deletions cut 6 bases from V and 2 bases from J, with 15 bases between. This CDR3 has 14 residues. Germline V gene lookup returns CDR1 SGHDT and CDR2 YYEEEE. CDR3 sequence: CASTGQRATYEQYF. CDR3 nucleotide sequence: TGTGCCAGCACCGGTCAACGAGCGACCTACGAGCAGTACTTC.

The chain employs TRBV28 and TRBJ2-1, with 10 bases that match TRBD1. CDR3 size: 15 residues. V dropped 6 bases and J dropped 6; count of bases not matched to a gene: 8. Per the germline V gene, CDR1 is MDHEN and CDR2 is SYDVKM. CDR3 nucleotides: TGTGCCAGCAGCTCCGGGACAGGGGAACTCAATGAGCAGTTCTTC. It is translated as CASSSGTGELNEQFF.

This clone was seen only once. The V call is TRBV5-4, the J call TRBJ2-3, with 7 bases lining up with TRBD2. This CDR3 has 14 residues. V gave up 9 bases and J gave up 3 bases; unmatched junction bases: 10. The germline V gene has CDR1 SGHNT and CDR2 YYREEE (reference sequence). In nucleotides, the CDR3 is TGTGCCACCCCGGGACTAAAAGGGACAGATACGCAGTATTTT. Protein product: CATPGLKGTDTQYF.

The DNA of the CDR3 is TGTGCCAGCAAGGATAGCATCTCCTATAATTCACCCCTCCACTTT. It translates to CASKDSISYNSPLHF. This chain connects TRBV6-5 to TRBJ1-6, with D unclear. Germline loops: CDR1 MNHEY, CDR2 SVGAGI. V was pared by 7 bases and J by 0 bases, with 10 bases between. CDR3 size: 15 residues.

This clone appeared a few times. CDR3 amino acids: CASSFRTAPYEQYF. CDR3 sequence (DNA): TGTGCCAGCAGCTTCCGGACAGCCCCCTACGAGCAGTACTTC. The chain is built from TRBV7-9 and TRBJ2-7, with D tentatively TRBD1 (6 bases). Trimming removed 3 bases from V and 2 bases from J, with 11 bases in between. This CDR3 comprises 14 residues. Germline V lookup: CDR1 SEHNR, CDR2 FQNEAQ (reference sequence).